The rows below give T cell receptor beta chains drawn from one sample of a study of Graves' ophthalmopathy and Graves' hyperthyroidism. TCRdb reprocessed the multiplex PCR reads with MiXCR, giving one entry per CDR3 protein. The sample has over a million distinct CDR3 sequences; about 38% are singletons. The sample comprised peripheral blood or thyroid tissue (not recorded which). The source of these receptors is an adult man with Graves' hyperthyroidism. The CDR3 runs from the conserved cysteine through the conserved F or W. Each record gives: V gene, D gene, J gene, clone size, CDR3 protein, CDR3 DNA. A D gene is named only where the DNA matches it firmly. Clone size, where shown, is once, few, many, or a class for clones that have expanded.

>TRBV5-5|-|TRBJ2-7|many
CASSLVDTGYEQYF
TGTGCCAGCAGCTTGGTTGACACGGGCTACGAGCAGTACTTC
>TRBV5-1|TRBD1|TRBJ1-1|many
CASSLRDRGQTEAFF
TGCGCCAGCAGTCTCCGGGACAGGGGGCAAACTGAAGCTTTCTTT
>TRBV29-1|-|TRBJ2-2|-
CSFGAPNTGELFF
TGCAGCTTCGGCGCGCCGAACACCGGGGAGCTGTTTTTT
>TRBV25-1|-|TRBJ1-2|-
CASSLGRESRGYTF
TGTGCCAGCAGTCTGGGCAGGGAGTCCCGGGGCTACACCTTC
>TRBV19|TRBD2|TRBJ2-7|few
CASSIDSGGSPYEQYF
TGTGCCAGTAGTATCGACTCGGGCGGGAGCCCCTACGAGCAGTACTTC
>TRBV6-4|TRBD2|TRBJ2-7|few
CASRETSPTYEQYF
TGTGCCAGCAGGGAGACTAGCCCAACCTACGAGCAGTACTTC
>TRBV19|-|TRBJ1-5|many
CASSIHPRDTGNQPQHF
TGTGCCAGTAGTATCCATCCCCGGGACACTGGCAATCAGCCCCAGCATTTT
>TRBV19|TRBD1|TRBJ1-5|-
CASSLRQGITQPQHF
TGTGCCAGTAGTCTTCGACAGGGGATCACGCAGCCCCAGCATTTT
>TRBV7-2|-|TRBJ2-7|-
CASGRQSSYEQYF
TGTGCCAGCGGGAGGCAGAGCTCCTACGAGCAGTACTTC
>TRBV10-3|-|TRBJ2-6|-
CAATGTPGANVLTF
TGTGCCGCCACAGGGACGCCTGGGGCCAACGTCCTGACTTTC
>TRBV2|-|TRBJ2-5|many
CASSEGGTALETQYF
TGTGCCAGCAGTGAGGGAGGGACAGCCCTGGAGACCCAGTACTTC
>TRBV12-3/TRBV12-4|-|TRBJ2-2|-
CASSLVFGRGTGELFF
TGTGCCAGCAGTTTAGTGTTCGGGAGAGGGACCGGGGAGCTGTTTTTT
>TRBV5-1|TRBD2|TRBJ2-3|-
CASSRGAGGTDTQYF
TGCGCCAGCAGCAGGGGAGCGGGGGGCACAGATACGCAGTATTTT
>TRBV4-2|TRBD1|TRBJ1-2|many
CASSQGDRDAGYTF
TGTGCCAGCAGCCAAGGAGACAGGGACGCTGGCTACACCTTC
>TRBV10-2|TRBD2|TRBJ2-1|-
CASSYEAGGLHEQFF
TGTGCCAGCAGTTACGAAGCGGGGGGCCTTCATGAGCAGTTCTTC
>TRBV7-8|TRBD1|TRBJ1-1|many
CASSMAGGTEAFF
TGTGCCAGCAGTATGGCAGGGGGCACTGAAGCTTTCTTT
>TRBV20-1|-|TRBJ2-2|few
CSGGRHTGELFF
TGCAGCGGGGGACGCCACACCGGGGAGCTGTTTTTT
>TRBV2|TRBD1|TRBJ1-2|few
CASSESEERGDRGDGYTF
TGTGCCAGCAGTGAAAGTGAAGAGCGGGGGGACAGGGGGGATGGCTACACCTTC
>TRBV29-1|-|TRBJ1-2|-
CSVEDSPRALGYTF
TGCAGCGTTGAAGATAGTCCTAGGGCTTTGGGCTACACCTTC
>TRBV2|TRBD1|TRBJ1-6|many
CASRGQIKNSPLHF
TGTGCCAGCAGGGGACAGATCAAAAATTCACCCCTCCACTTT
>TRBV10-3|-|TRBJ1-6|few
CAISGGGQSPLHF
TGTGCCATCAGTGGCGGAGGCCAGTCACCCCTCCACTTT
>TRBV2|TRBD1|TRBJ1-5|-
CASAGTGNQPQHF
TGTGCCAGCGCGGGGACAGGCAATCAGCCCCAGCATTTT
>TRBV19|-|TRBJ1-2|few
CASSITSGAGDGYTF
TGTGCCAGTAGTATAACCTCCGGGGCAGGGGATGGCTACACCTTC
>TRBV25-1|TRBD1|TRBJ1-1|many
CASKGRGGTEAFF
TGTGCCAGCAAAGGCAGGGGGGGCACTGAAGCTTTCTTT
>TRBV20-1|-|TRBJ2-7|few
CSASWRDSSSYEQYF
TGCAGTGCTAGTTGGCGGGACTCGAGCTCCTACGAGCAGTACTTC
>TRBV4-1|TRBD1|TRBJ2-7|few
CASSQVPGQGAHEQYF
TGCGCCAGCAGCCAAGTCCCGGGACAGGGGGCCCACGAGCAGTACTTC
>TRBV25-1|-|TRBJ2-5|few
CASSAEYQETQYF
TGTGCCAGCAGTGCCGAGTACCAAGAGACCCAGTACTTC
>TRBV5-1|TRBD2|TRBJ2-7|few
CASSFVAGISDEQYF
TGCGCCAGCAGTTTCGTAGCGGGAATCTCGGACGAGCAGTACTTC
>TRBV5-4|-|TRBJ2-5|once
CASSRTDFQETQYF
TGTGCCAGCAGCAGGACGGACTTCCAAGAGACCCAGTACTTC
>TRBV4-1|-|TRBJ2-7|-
CASSQGTRAYEQYF
TGCGCCAGCAGCCAAGGGACTCGTGCCTACGAGCAGTACTTC
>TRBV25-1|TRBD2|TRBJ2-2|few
CASSDKTSGKGGELFF
TGTGCCAGCAGTGACAAAACTAGCGGGAAGGGCGGGGAGCTGTTTTTT
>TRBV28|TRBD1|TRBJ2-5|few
CASRTLTSGGQETQYF
TGTGCCAGCAGGACGCTAACTTCAGGGGGCCAAGAGACCCAGTACTTC
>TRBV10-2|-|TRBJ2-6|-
CARSEPTRSSGANVLTF
TGCGCCCGCAGTGAGCCGACTCGGAGCTCTGGGGCCAACGTCCTGACTTTC
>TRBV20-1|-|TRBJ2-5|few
CSARQQGPGETQYF
TGCAGTGCTCGACAACAGGGACCGGGTGAGACCCAGTACTTC
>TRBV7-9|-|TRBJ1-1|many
CASSPHDKEAFF
TGTGCCAGCAGCCCCCACGATAAGGAAGCTTTCTTT
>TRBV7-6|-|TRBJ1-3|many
CASSAGRGTSGNTIYF
TGTGCCAGCAGCGCTGGTCGGGGGACCTCTGGAAACACCATATATTTT
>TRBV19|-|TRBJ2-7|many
CASSIADSYEQYF
TGTGCCAGTAGTATTGCGGACAGCTACGAGCAGTACTTC
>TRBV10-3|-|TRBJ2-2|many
CAISVRDIANTGELFF
TGTGCCATCAGTGTACGGGACATCGCGAACACCGGGGAGCTGTTTTTT
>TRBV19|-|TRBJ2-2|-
CASLKLNTGELFF
TGTGCCAGTCTTAAACTGAACACCGGGGAGCTGTTTTTT
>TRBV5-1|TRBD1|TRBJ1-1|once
CVSSLTGINTEAFF
TGCGTCAGTAGCCTGACAGGGATAAACACTGAAGCCTTCTTT
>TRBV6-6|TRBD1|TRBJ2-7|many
CASSDGTGSEQYF
TGTGCCAGCAGCGATGGGACAGGGAGCGAGCAGTACTTC
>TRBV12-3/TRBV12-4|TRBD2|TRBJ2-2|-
CASCPPGLIAGELFF
TGTGCCAGCTGCCCCCCGGGACTAATAGCCGGGGAGCTGTTTTTT
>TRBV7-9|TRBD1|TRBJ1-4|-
CASSNRGGANEKLFF
TGTGCCAGCAGCAACAGGGGGGGAGCTAATGAAAAACTGTTTTTT
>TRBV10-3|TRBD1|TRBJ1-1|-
CAIAGTGEGTEAFF
TGTGCCATCGCCGGGACAGGGGAGGGCACTGAAGCTTTCTTT
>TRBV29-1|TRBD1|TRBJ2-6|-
CSVEGQGGAGANVLTF
TGCAGCGTTGAAGGACAGGGTGGCGCTGGGGCCAACGTCCTGACTTTC
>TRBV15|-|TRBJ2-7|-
CATSGDSFYEQYF
TGTGCCACCAGCGGGGACTCCTTCTACGAGCAGTACTTC
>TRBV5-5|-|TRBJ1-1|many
CASSPRAYPWDTEAFF
TGTGCCAGCAGCCCTAGGGCCTACCCGTGGGACACTGAAGCTTTCTTT
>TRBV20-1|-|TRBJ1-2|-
CSAAPYSGYTF
TGCAGTGCCGCCCCTTACTCTGGCTACACCTTC